The rows below give T cell receptor beta chains drawn from one sample of a study of blood T cells in healthy people across ages. A single record per CDR3 protein comes from TCRdb applying MiXCR to the 5' RACE reads. The data show around 800,000 distinct CDR3 sequences, around 50% seen once. What was sequenced was blood. The receptors here all came from an elderly man in good health. CDR3s include the opening cysteine and the closing phenylalanine or tryptophan. The order of the fields is V gene, J gene, D gene, clone size, CDR3 protein, CDR3 DNA. A D gene is named only where the DNA matches it firmly. A row's size may be missing; if present it is once, few, many or a size class.

>TRBV28|TRBJ2-1|TRBD2|-
CASRFVIAGQFF
TGTGCCAGCAGGTTTGTGATAGCGGGACAGTTCTTC
>TRBV29-1|TRBJ2-5|-|many
CSVAKDKETQYF
TGCAGCGTTGCAAAGGACAAAGAGACCCAGTACTTC
>TRBV29-1|TRBJ2-1|TRBD2|-
CSARPTLAGGGIYNEQFF
TGCAGCGCCCGACCCACGCTAGCGGGAGGGGGAATCTACAATGAGCAGTTCTTC
>TRBV20-1|TRBJ2-7|TRBD2|few
CSARRVGGYEQYF
TGCAGTGCTAGAAGGGTGGGGGGGTACGAGCAGTACTTC
>TRBV28|TRBJ2-7|-|once
CATGRKRTSSYNEQYF
TGTGCCACCGGACGAAAACGGACGAGCTCCTACAATGAGCAGTACTTC
>TRBV2|TRBJ1-5|-|-
CASRGDGNQPQHF
TGTGCCAGCCGCGGGGATGGAAATCAGCCCCAGCATTTT
>TRBV12-3/TRBV12-4|TRBJ2-3|-|-
CASSKTQGRVTADTQYF
TGTGCCAGCAGCAAAACTCAGGGCAGAGTGACGGCCGATACGCAGTATTTT
>TRBV5-1|TRBJ2-7|TRBD2|few
CASSLFRAGGPYEQYF
TGCGCCAGCAGCCTTTTTCGAGCGGGAGGGCCCTACGAGCAGTACTTC
>TRBV27|TRBJ1-5|TRBD1|-
CASSPGQDNQPQHF
TGTGCCAGCAGCCCCGGACAGGACAATCAGCCCCAGCATTTT
>TRBV20-1|TRBJ2-3|TRBD2|-
CSARDAIAGNTDTQYF
TGCAGTGCTAGAGATGCGATAGCGGGAAACACAGATACGCAGTATTTT
>TRBV29-1|TRBJ2-5|-|-
CSVESRRAGETQYF
TGCAGCGTTGAATCGAGGAGGGCCGGCGAGACCCAGTACTTC
>TRBV5-5|TRBJ2-3|TRBD2|few
CASRSPSGISDTQYF
TGTGCCAGCAGGTCTCCTAGCGGGATTTCGGATACGCAGTATTTT
>TRBV5-1|TRBJ2-3|TRBD2|few
CASSLVFQRDNPILSDTQYF
TGCGCCAGCAGCTTGGTCTTTCAGCGGGATAACCCTATTTTGTCCGATACGCAGTATTTT
>TRBV9|TRBJ2-1|TRBD2|few
CASSVSGGSSYNEQFF
TGTGCCAGCAGCGTGTCAGGCGGGAGCTCCTACAATGAGCAGTTCTTC
>TRBV7-2|TRBJ2-4|TRBD2|few
CASSRPGTSGDAKNIQYF
TGTGCCAGCAGCCGCCCAGGGACTAGCGGGGATGCCAAAAACATTCAGTACTTC
>TRBV7-2|TRBJ2-3|TRBD2|few
CASSLGRGYSTDTQYF
TGTGCCAGCAGCTTGGGGAGGGGTTATAGCACAGATACGCAGTATTTT
>TRBV7-2|TRBJ2-4|-|-
CASSLKSRGGQYF
TGTGCCAGCAGTTTAAAGTCCAGGGGCGGGCAGTACTTC
>TRBV13|TRBJ1-6|-|-
CASSFLRDSPPHF
TGTGCCAGCAGCTTTCTCAGGGATTCACCCCCCCACTTT
>TRBV19|TRBJ2-7|TRBD1|-
CASKGDRGREQYF
TGTGCCAGTAAGGGGGACAGGGGGCGCGAGCAGTACTTC
>TRBV28|TRBJ2-1|TRBD2|-
CASSFPGLVVYNEQFF
TGTGCCAGCAGTTTCCCTGGACTAGTGGTATACAATGAGCAGTTCTTC
>TRBV7-2|TRBJ2-7|-|many
CASSLTTYEQYF
TGTGCCAGCAGCCTTACGACCTACGAGCAGTACTTC
>TRBV5-5|TRBJ2-3|-|-
CASSGPWRGQDTQYF
TGTGCCAGCAGCGGTCCCTGGCGCGGGCAAGATACGCAGTATTTT
>TRBV4-1|TRBJ2-3|-|-
CASSPRRSGSTDTQYF
TGCGCCAGCAGCCCTCGAAGGAGCGGGAGCACAGATACGCAGTATTTT
>TRBV6-5|TRBJ2-7|-|-
CANHAEPYSYEQYF
TGTGCCAACCACGCGGAACCCTACTCCTACGAGCAGTACTTC
>TRBV5-8|TRBJ2-5|-|few
CASSGGKGVETQYF
TGTGCCAGCAGCGGAGGGAAGGGTGTGGAGACCCAGTACTTC
>TRBV7-6|TRBJ2-3|TRBD2|-
CASSMGLAGNTDTQYF
TGTGCCAGCAGCATGGGACTAGCGGGGAACACAGATACGCAGTATTTT
>TRBV25-1|TRBJ1-2|-|-
CASSELQSYGYTF
TGTGCCAGCAGTGAATTACAGAGTTATGGCTACACCTTC
>TRBV10-2|TRBJ2-1|-|medium-sized
CASSEKQAWEEQFF
TGCGCCAGCAGTGAAAAGCAGGCCTGGGAGGAGCAGTTCTTC